A single sample gave rise to the 25 T cell receptor beta chains below, sequenced in a study of T cell responses to AZD1222 COVID-19 vaccine (dated by TCRdb to about 2021). Sample time point, as interpreted from the label and publication: about 28 days (+/-7) after the second vaccine dose. Library creation used the immunoSEQ multiplex PCR assay. TCRdb took over this immuneACCESS table, retaining in-frame rearrangements with V and J assigned. Such tables are incomplete; in checked studies, under half of the missing clones stem from an unresolved V gene, and the remainder is unexplained. This sample gives about 67,000 clones in total; around four fifths of them show up just once. Under 8.5% of the sample belongs to the ten largest clones. The input for sequencing was peripheral blood, taken 28 days after the second AZD1222 dose. The receptors shown here come from an adult who received the AZD1222 COVID-19 vaccine.

The chain joins TRBV7-9 to TRBJ1-5; no clear D gene. This CDR3 has 15 amino acids. Germline CDR1 SEHNR, CDR2 FQNEAQ (reference sequence). Trimming took off 3 bases at V and 3 bases at J, with 12 bases between the two ends. DNA of the CDR3: TGTGCCAGCAGCTTTATCGGGCCAGACAATCAGCCCCAGCATTTT. Amino acids: CASSFIGPDNQPQHF. Variable domain in full (rest from reference TRBV7-9 and TRBJ1-5): DTGVSQNPRHKITKRGQNVTFRCDPISEHNRLYWYRQTLGQGPEFLTYFQNEAQLEKSRLLSDRFSAERPKGSFSTLEIQRTEQGDSAMYLCASSFIGPDNQPQHFGDGTRLSIL.

This chain joins TRBV2 and TRBJ2-7; 10 bases are a match to TRBD1. The V segment lost 4 bases and the J segment 5 bases; nucleotides outside the gene matches: 2. Germline CDR1 SNHLY, CDR2 FYNNEI. The CDR3 is 13 amino acids. The CDR3 reads CASSGQGAHEQYF. The CDR3 DNA follows: TGTGCCAGCAGTGGACAGGGGGCCCACGAGCAGTACTTC.

The chain links TRBV19 to TRBJ1-3, with D possibly being TRBD1 (5 bases). V dropped 4 bases and J dropped 1 base, with 8 bases sitting between them. The CDR3 sequence is 14 residues long. CDR1 is LNHDA and CDR2 is SQIVND in the germline V gene (reference sequence). CDR3 sequence reads: CASSTGISGNTIYF. The CDR3 coding sequence is TGTGCCAGTAGTACAGGGATATCTGGAAACACCATATATTTT.

This clone was detected only a few times. CDR3: CASSLPQDYGYTF. The DNA for the CDR3 is TGTGCCAGCAGCTTGCCGCAGGACTATGGCTACACCTTC. This chain connects TRBV5-6 to TRBJ1-2, with D uncertain. V gave up 1 base and J gave up 3 bases, with 7 bases separating them. In germline, CDR1 is SGHDT, CDR2 YYEEEE. The CDR3 has 13 amino acids.

V gene TRBV19 combines with J gene TRBJ2-1; D tentatively reads TRBD1 or TRBD2 (5 bases each). Germline V CDR1 and CDR2: LNHDA, SQIVND (reference sequence). The CDR3 covers 15 residues. V lost 1 base, J lost 9 bases, and 16 bases lay in between. The CDR3 here is CASSIAPTGPGEQFF. For the CDR3, the DNA is TGTGCCAGTAGTATAGCCCCGACGGGGCCGGGTGAGCAGTTCTTC.

The CDR3 loop is CASSLTTTGRSGAFF. CDR3 nucleotides: TGTGCCAGTAGTCTAACGACGACAGGGCGAAGCGGTGCTTTCTTT. The genes are TRBV19 and TRBJ1-1; the match to TRBD1 covers 7 bases. Germline V CDR1 and CDR2: LNHDA, SQIVND (reference sequence). The J segment lost 11 bases and the V segment lost 5 bases, leaving 17 bases of the junction unmatched. The CDR3 totals 15 residues. Full variable domain (remainder filled in from reference TRBV19 and TRBJ1-1): DGGITQSPKYLFRKEGQNVTLSCEQNLNHDAMYWYRQDPGQGLRLIYYSQIVNDFQKGDIAEGYSVSREKKESFPLTVTSAQKNPTAFYLCASSLTTTGRSGAFFGQGTRLTVV.

The genes are TRBV13 and TRBJ1-1, with a weak D call TRBD1 (5 bases). The CDR3 spans 15 residues. CDR1 PRHDT and CDR2 FYEKMQ come from the germline V gene (reference sequence). Trimming stripped 3 bases from V and 0 bases from J, with 11 bases between. The CDR3 sequence is CASSLGVQVNTEAFF. In DNA form, the CDR3 reads TGTGCCAGCAGCTTGGGCGTACAGGTGAACACTGAAGCTTTCTTT.

This clone rates as medium-sized. The chain recombines TRBV7-6 with TRBJ2-7; no reliable D call. Germline-derived CDR1 and CDR2 are SGHVS and FNYEAQ. The germline V and J ends were trimmed by 2 bases and 4 bases, with 9 bases remaining between them. This CDR3 region has 13 residues. The CDR3 here is CASSLNSQYEQYF. The CDR3 DNA sequence: TGTGCCAGCAGCTTAAACAGCCAATACGAGCAGTACTTC.

A few counts support this clone. The chain has TRBV28 and TRBJ1-2; D gene ambiguous. This CDR3 is built from 14 residues. Per the germline V gene, CDR1 is MDHEN and CDR2 is SYDVKM. Trimming pared 4 bases from V and 2 bases from J, leaving 11 bases between. Here the CDR3 DNA reads TGTGCCAGCAGTTCAAGCCCCATAAACTATGGCTACACCTTC. Translating it yields CASSSSPINYGYTF.

V gene TRBV7-9 combines with J gene TRBJ1-1; no definite D call. V was clipped by 2 bases and J by 4 bases, with 11 bases between them. The CDR3 sequence is 14 residues long. Germline V CDR1 and CDR2: SEHNR, FQNEAQ (reference sequence). DNA for the CDR3: TGTGCCAGCAGCTTAAAGGGAATGAGCACTGAAGCTTTCTTT. It is translated as CASSLKGMSTEAFF.

In this sample, this clone is medium-sized. The rearrangement links TRBV6-6 to TRBJ2-7, with D possibly matching TRBD1 (5 bases). This CDR3 comprises 13 residues. Germline V CDR1 and CDR2: MNHNY, SVGAGI (reference sequence). V dropped 1 base and J dropped 6 bases, with 10 bases sitting between them. The CDR3 loop is CASSYFDRSEQYF. CDR3 nucleotide sequence: TGTGCCAGCAGTTACTTCGACAGATCCGAGCAGTACTTC.

The chain uses TRBV7-7 and TRBJ2-1; TRBD2 is a possible D gene (7 bases). The CDR3 length is 15 residues. Germline V gives CDR1 SSHAT, CDR2 FNYEAQ (reference sequence). Trimming took 0 bases from V and 6 from J, leaving 12 bases between them. As DNA, the CDR3 is TGTGCCAGCAGCTTAGCGGGGGGGGACATCAATGAGCAGTTCTTC. The encoded protein is CASSLAGGDINEQFF.

The chain is built from TRBV7-2 and TRBJ2-3; 8 bases are shared with TRBD1. Germline V gene sequence: CDR1 SGHTA, CDR2 FQGNSA. The CDR3 runs 15 residues. V lost 5 bases to trimming and J lost 2 bases; unmatched junction nucleotides: 6. CDR3 sequence (DNA): TGTGCCAGCAGCCCTGGACAGGGCCCCACAGATACGCAGTATTTT. This sequence encodes CASSPGQGPTDTQYF.

This clone was picked up one time. The chain employs TRBV11-3 and TRBJ2-1, with D perhaps matching TRBD2 (5 bases). Germline V gives CDR1 SGHNT, CDR2 YENEEA. With 7 bases removed from V and 3 bases from J, the gap between germline ends came to 13 bases. This CDR3 has 14 amino acids. CDR3 in DNA: TGTGCCAGCATGCCAACGGGATACTACAATGAGCAGTTCTTC. As protein: CASMPTGYYNEQFF.

The CDR3 coding sequence is TGTGCCAGCAGCTTAGCGGGCAACTCTGGAAACACCATATATTTT. Its protein is CASSLAGNSGNTIYF. The chain uses TRBV7-2 and TRBJ1-3; D gene ambiguous. Trimming removed 0 bases at V and 0 bases at J, with 6 bases between. This CDR3 has 15 amino acids. CDR1 is SGHTA, CDR2 FQGNSA, per germline.

The chain is built from TRBV5-4 and TRBJ1-5; 10 positions match TRBD1. Trimming took 4 bases from V and 7 from J; bases not matched to a gene: 8. The CDR3 has 15 amino acids. The germline CDR1 and CDR2 sequences are SGHNT and YYREEE (reference sequence). In DNA form, the CDR3 reads TGTGCCAGCAGCCCCGGGACAGGGGCGGAGCAGCCCCAGCATTTT. Amino acids: CASSPGTGAEQPQHF.

J is TRBJ1-2 and V is TRBV29-1, with D uncertain. Germline CDR1 and CDR2: SQVTM and ANQGSEA. Trimming took off 6 bases at V and 4 bases at J, with 9 bases between the two ends. The CDR3 loop spans 11 amino acids. CDR3 loop: CSVPLGYGYTF. DNA of the CDR3: TGCAGCGTACCCCTGGGCTATGGCTACACCTTC.

This clone was recorded only once. The chain links TRBV29-1 to TRBJ2-4; 7 bases are shared with TRBD1. The CDR3 is 12 amino acids. Germline-derived CDR1 and CDR2 are SQVTM and ANQGSEA. Unmatched junction bases numbered 8, after V lost 3 bases and J lost 12 bases. The CDR3 bases are TGCAGCGTTGACGAAGGGGGCGCACCTCAGTACTTC. Residues: CSVDEGGAPQYF.

This chain joins TRBV7-8 and TRBJ2-5, with 7 bases fitting TRBD2. Germline-derived CDR1 and CDR2 are SGHVS and FQNEAQ. V trimming: 0 bases; J trimming: 3 bases; junction bases outside the gene matches: 4. CDR3 length equals 15 residues. CDR3: CASSLALSGEETQYF. The CDR3 nucleotides are TGTGCCAGCAGCTTAGCCCTGAGCGGGGAAGAGACCCAGTACTTC.

J is TRBJ1-2 and V is TRBV6-5; TRBD1 matches 7 bases. V dropped 2 bases and J dropped 6; count of bases not matched to a gene: 6. This CDR3 has 14 amino acids. Germline CDR1 MNHEY, CDR2 SVGAGI. Here the CDR3 DNA reads TGTGCCAGCAGTTACCTTTTGACAGGGAATGGCTACACCTTC. It specifies CASSYLLTGNGYTF.

The V call is TRBV20-1, the J call TRBJ1-2; D unclear. Germline values: CDR1 DFQATT, CDR2 SNEGSKA (reference sequence). This CDR3 contains 11 residues. Trimming removed 5 bases at V and 4 bases at J, with 8 bases between. The CDR3 here is CSAAPGYGYTF. The CDR3, as DNA: TGCAGTGCTGCCCCGGGCTATGGCTACACCTTC.

This clone was observed once. The genes are TRBV25-1 and TRBJ1-2, with TRBD1 identical over 9 bases. Germline V lookup: CDR1 MGHDK, CDR2 SYGVNS. Germline trimming cut 1 base from V and 4 bases from J; bases unmatched to any gene: 10. This CDR3 comprises 17 residues. The DNA for the CDR3 is TGTGCCAGCAGTGAATTAGGGACAGGGTCTCTTAGCTATGGCTACACCTTC. This gives the protein CASSELGTGSLSYGYTF.

The rearrangement links TRBV29-1 to TRBJ1-2, with D unclear. The ends were cut back, 0 bases at V and 2 bases at J, with 7 bases in the middle. The CDR3 contains 13 residues. Germline V gene sequence: CDR1 SQVTM, CDR2 ANQGSEA. This chain's CDR3 is CSVEDPGNYGYTF. In DNA form, the CDR3 reads TGCAGCGTTGAAGACCCGGGGAACTATGGCTACACCTTC.

The rearrangement uses TRBV27 and TRBJ1-4; no reliable D call. CDR1 and CDR2 from the germline V gene are MNHEY and SMNVEV (reference sequence). The germline V and J ends were trimmed by 8 bases and 7 bases, with 11 bases remaining between them. The length of the CDR3 is 12 residues. The CDR3 DNA reads as TGTGCCAGCCATAAGTCGAGTGAAAAACTGTTTTTT. Translated, it gives CASHKSSEKLFF. Full variable domain (outside the CDR3, taken from reference TRBV27 and TRBJ1-4): EAQVTQNPRYLITVTGKKLTVTCSQNMNHEYMSWYRQDPGLGLRQIYYSMNVEVTDKGDVPEGYKVSRKEKRNFPLILESPSPNQTSLYFCASHKSSEKLFFGSGTQLSVL.

The CDR3 nucleotides read TGTGCCAGCAGCTTTGGGGGGGGCACTGAAGCTTTCTTT. This translates into CASSFGGGTEAFF. The rearrangement links TRBV7-2 to TRBJ1-1; tentative D call: TRBD1 (5 bases). V lost 3 bases to trimming and J lost 4 bases, with 9 bases between them. There are 13 residues in the CDR3. In germline, CDR1 is SGHTA, CDR2 FQGNSA.